The present T cell receptor (beta chain) was sequenced within a study of metastatic and nonmetastatic thyroid tumors. About the research overall: The authors compared repertoires across blood and tumor or nodule tissue from malignant and benign thyroid patients.

Under the authors' procedure: CDR3 differences across clinicopathological groups were used to build a distant-metastasis classifier for papillary thyroid cancer. TCRdb re-called the PCR reads with MiXCR. These V and J calls originate from TCRdb's pipeline instead of the authors' own analysis. The sample contains about 47,000 clones, under 25% of which appear only once. Every patient was untreated before thyroid surgery. Deletions cut 3 bases from V and 0 bases from J, with 9 bases between. In germline, CDR1 is MDHEN, CDR2 SYDVKM. This CDR3 is built from 16 residues. This clone occurred a few times. J is TRBJ2-6 and V is TRBV28; D gene unclear. The source material was blood. The clonotype was recovered from a male donor with papillary thyroid cancer or a benign thyroid nodule (not recorded which). Some clones in this sample may be carry-over from other donors' samples. The CDR3 DNA reads as TGTGCCAGCAGTTTTGGTCAGATCTCTGGGGCCAACGTCCTGACTTTC. This gives the protein CASSFGQISGANVLTF. The entire variable domain, with the rest obtained from reference TRBV28 and TRBJ2-6, is as follows: DVKVTQSSRYLVKRTGEKVFLECVQDMDHENMFWYRQDPGLGLRLIYFSYDVKMKEKGDIPEGYSVSREKKERFSLILESASTNQTSMYLCASSFGQISGANVLTFGAGSRLTVL.